Following are 32 T cell receptor beta chains from one sample sequenced in a study of identical twins. TCRdb reprocessed the 5' RACE reads with MiXCR, giving one entry per CDR3 protein. Here the sample spans roughly 280,000 distinct CDR3 sequences, roughly 10% being singletons. These data also formed part of another study, on yellow fever vaccine responses in identical twins.

The source material was CD8+ T cells sorted from blood. These receptors were taken from a young woman in good health.

This sequence joins TRBV2 and TRBJ2-7; TRBD2 is a possible D gene (6 bases). Germline V gives CDR1 SNHLY, CDR2 FYNNEI. The CDR3 has 12 amino acids. V lost 7 bases and J 0 bases, leaving 7 bases between the germline ends. The CDR3 DNA reads as TGTGCCAGCACCGGGAGCTCCTACGAGCAGTACTTC. Amino acid sequence: CASTGSSYEQYF.

The chain links TRBV4-1 to TRBJ1-2; 7 bases map to TRBD1. The CDR3 runs to 15 residues. Germline lookup yields CDR1 MGHRA and CDR2 YSYEKL. V shed 1 base and J 0 bases; nucleotides not matched to a gene: 2. CDR3 loop: CASSQARGTNYGYTF. CDR3 DNA: TGCGCCAGCAGCCAAGCCAGGGGGACTAACTATGGCTACACCTTC.

This clonotype was picked up a small number of times. The genes are TRBV20-1 and TRBJ2-3; the D gene is possibly TRBD2 (5 bases). Per germline, CDR1 DFQATT and CDR2 SNEGSKA (reference sequence). This CDR3 has 14 residues. The V end lost 3 bases, the J end lost 0 bases, and 10 bases lay between the germline ends. In DNA form, the CDR3 reads TGCAGTGCTAGCGGGAAGGAAAGCACAGATACGCAGTATTTT. This translates into CSASGKESTDTQYF.

This clonotype was seen many times. The V gene is TRBV4-2, the J gene TRBJ2-1; D is uncertain. V lost 4 bases, J lost 7 bases, and 20 bases lay in between. This CDR3 region has 16 residues. Per germline, CDR1 LGHNA and CDR2 YNFKEQ. This chain's CDR3 is CASSPRQLSGPNEQFF. DNA of the CDR3: TGTGCCAGCAGCCCCCGTCAACTAAGTGGGCCTAATGAGCAGTTCTTC.

This clonotype was counted many times. This chain joins TRBV27 and TRBJ2-5; TRBD2 matches 8 bases. This CDR3 region has 15 residues. Trimming cost V 3 bases and J 5 bases; bases outside gene matches: 8. Germline V CDR1 and CDR2: MNHEY, SMNVEV (reference sequence). The CDR3, as DNA: TGTGCCAGCAGTTTCCGGGTAGCGGGATATGAGACCCAGTACTTC. This gives the protein CASSFRVAGYETQYF.

The V gene is TRBV3-1, the J gene TRBJ2-1; 12 bases map to TRBD2. The CDR3 is made up of 16 amino acids. In germline, CDR1 is LGHDT, CDR2 YNNKEL (reference sequence). After removal of 4 bases from V and 4 bases from J, the junction contained 5 bases not matched to a gene. The CDR3 reads CASSLPSGGVYNEQFF. For the CDR3, the DNA is TGTGCCAGCAGCCTACCTAGCGGGGGGGTATACAATGAGCAGTTCTTC.

This clonotype showed up just a few times. The chain joins TRBV5-6 to TRBJ2-3; 13 nucleotides line up with TRBD2. The CDR3 extends over 17 amino acids. V was pared by 4 bases and J by 0 bases, with 5 bases of the junction left unmatched. Germline V gene lookup returns CDR1 SGHDT and CDR2 YYEEEE. This CDR3 is CASSLGTSGESTDTQYF. The CDR3 nucleotides read TGTGCCAGCAGCCTCGGGACTAGCGGGGAGAGCACAGATACGCAGTATTTT.

The chain has TRBV19 and TRBJ2-4, with TRBD2 as a possible D gene (7 bases). Germline V gene sequence: CDR1 LNHDA, CDR2 SQIVND (reference sequence). The CDR3 has 15 residues. The CDR3 is CPQDGGAKAKNIQYF. The CDR3 DNA is TGTCCCCAGGATGGGGGGGCGAAAGCCAAAAACATTCAGTACTTC.

This chain uses TRBV6-5 with TRBJ2-3, with a weak D call TRBD1 (6 bases). The CDR3 contains 16 residues. Germline V gene data show CDR1 as MNHEY and CDR2 as SVGAGI. The V gene lost 0 bases and the J gene lost 5 bases, with 15 bases spanning the gap. CDR3 sequence reads: CASSYSGAGVVDTQYF. CDR3 DNA sequence: TGTGCCAGCAGTTACTCTGGGGCAGGGGTGGTAGATACGCAGTATTTT.

This clonotype was counted between two and nine times. The V call is TRBV27, the J call TRBJ1-5; maybe TRBD1 (5 bases). Germline values: CDR1 MNHEY, CDR2 SMNVEV (reference sequence). The length of the CDR3 is 14 residues. Trimming pared 7 bases from V and 6 bases from J, leaving 16 bases between. The chain's CDR3 is CASNAGSSIQPQHF. CDR3 DNA: TGTGCCAGCAACGCAGGGTCCTCGATTCAGCCCCAGCATTTT.

The rearrangement links TRBV24-1 to TRBJ1-2, with 9 bases matching TRBD1. The V gene end was trimmed by 4 bases and the J gene end by 0 bases; junction bases not matched to a gene: 5. The CDR3 spans 16 residues. The V gene's germline CDR1 is KGHDR and CDR2 SFDVKD. The CDR3 DNA reads TGTGCCACCAGTGACCCTAGGGACAGGGCTAACTATGGCTACACCTTC. It is translated as CATSDPRDRANYGYTF.

This clonotype was recorded many times. The gene calls are TRBV6-2 or TRBV6-3 and TRBJ2-6, with D possibly matching TRBD2 (6 bases). The CDR3 is 14 residues long. Deletions cut 2 bases from V and 8 bases from J, with 10 bases between. Germline CDR1 reads MNHEY; CDR2 reads SVGEGT. The CDR3 nucleotides read TGTGCCAGCAGTTACCGACGGGACTCCAACGTCCTGACTTTC. This translates into CASSYRRDSNVLTF.

This clonotype was counted only a few times. Relative to the germline gene, one junction end is altered; a read error may explain this. The chain carries TRBV25-1 and TRBJ2-1, with D maybe TRBD1 (5 bases). Looked up from germline, CDR1 is MGHDK and CDR2 is SYGVNS. The CDR3 loop spans 15 amino acids. The CDR3: CASIEGAGSYNEQFF. For the CDR3, the DNA is TGTGCCAGCATTGAAGGGGCAGGATCCTACAATGAGCAGTTCTTC.

The gene calls are TRBV12-3 or TRBV12-4 and TRBJ2-7; 8 nucleotides match TRBD1. V trimming: 8 bases; J trimming: 7 bases; junction bases outside the gene matches: 13. CDR3 length: 14 amino acids. The DNA of the CDR3 is TGTGCCAGCGGGAGGCAGGGGGCATTAGGGGAGCAGTACTTC. Translation: CASGRQGALGEQYF.

The chain recombines TRBV27 with TRBJ2-7; TRBD2 aligns across 13 bases. Germline V gene sequence: CDR1 MNHEY, CDR2 SMNVEV (reference sequence). The CDR3 has 18 residues. Trimming took 5 bases from V and 5 from J; bases not matched to a gene: 15. The DNA for the CDR3 is TGTGCCAGCAGTCGGACTAGCGGGAGTATAATCCCCGGGAACGAGCAGTACTTC. Translating gives CASSRTSGSIIPGNEQYF.

This clonotype was picked up a small number of times. The chain links TRBV6-2 or TRBV6-3 to TRBJ2-7, with TRBD1 as a possible D gene (5 bases). From germline, CDR1 is MNHEY and CDR2 SVGEGT. The ends were cut back, 8 bases at V and 0 bases at J, with 11 bases in the middle. This CDR3 region has 13 residues. DNA of the CDR3: TGTGCCAGCGAAGGGGAACACTCCTACGAGCAGTACTTC. Amino acids: CASEGEHSYEQYF.

At least ten counts were recorded for this clonotype. The chain carries TRBV4-3 and TRBJ2-7; D ambiguous. CDR3 length equals 15 residues. Germline V CDR1 and CDR2: LGHNA, YSLEER. Trimming pared 1 base from V and 5 bases from J, leaving 15 bases between. The CDR3 bases are TGCGCCAGCAGCCAAGCTTTAAGAGGTACGGACGAGCAGTACTTC. This sequence encodes CASSQALRGTDEQYF.

The chain is built from TRBV7-9 and TRBJ2-1; 10 positions agree with TRBD2. Germline values: CDR1 SEHNR, CDR2 FQNEAQ (reference sequence). The length of the CDR3 is 16 residues. V shed 5 bases and J 6 bases; nucleotides not matched to a gene: 10. DNA for the CDR3: TGTGCCAGCAGCCCCATGGGGACTAGCGTCTTCAATGAGCAGTTCTTC. It codes for CASSPMGTSVFNEQFF.

This clonotype has more than one count but fewer than ten. This chain links TRBV12-5 with TRBJ2-3, with D unresolved. Trimming shortened V by 6 bases and J by 0 bases, and 13 bases separated the two germline ends. This CDR3 is built from 15 residues. Per the germline V gene, CDR1 is LGHNT and CDR2 is FRNRAP. The CDR3 sequence is CASGHNVSSTDTQYF. CDR3 coding DNA: TGTGCTAGTGGCCATAACGTGTCTAGCACAGATACGCAGTATTTT. The full variable domain, rest sourced from reference TRBV12-5 and TRBJ2-3, is DARVTQTPRHKVTEMGQEVTMRCQPILGHNTVFWYRQTMMQGLELLAYFRNRAPLDDSGMPKDRFSAEMPDATLATLKIQPSEPRDSAVYFCASGHNVSSTDTQYFGPGTRLTVL.

The table lists this clonotype with many counts. V gene TRBV7-9 combines with J gene TRBJ1-1, with D hard to call. The CDR3 runs 15 residues. Germline CDR1 and CDR2: SEHNR and FQNEAQ (reference sequence). With 0 bases removed from V and 0 bases from J, the gap between germline ends came to 8 bases. CDR3 region: CASSLAMGMNTEAFF. CDR3 DNA sequence: TGTGCCAGCAGCTTAGCCATGGGGATGAACACTGAAGCTTTCTTT.

The V call is TRBV29-1, the J call TRBJ2-7, with TRBD2 as a possible D gene (6 bases). V lost 0 bases and J 3 bases, leaving 9 bases between the germline ends. Germline CDR1 reads SQVTM; CDR2 reads ANQGSEA. The CDR3 sequence is 13 residues long. CDR3 nucleotides: TGCAGCGTTGAAGATCTGGGGGGCTACGAGCAGTACTTC. Translating it yields CSVEDLGGYEQYF.

Ten or more counts support this clonotype. The V and J genes are TRBV6-4 and TRBJ2-3; D assignment may be TRBD1 or TRBD2 (5 bases each). Germline V gene data show CDR1 as MRHNA and CDR2 as SNTAGT. The CDR3 length is 15 residues. V was pared by 3 bases and J by 1 base, with 11 bases between. In nucleotides, the CDR3 is TGTGCCAGCAGTGAGAAAGGGGACGGCACAGATACGCAGTATTTT. This codes for CASSEKGDGTDTQYF.

The V and J genes are TRBV5-1 and TRBJ2-7; D possibly matches TRBD1 or TRBD2 (5 bases each). Trimming removed 2 bases from V and 2 bases from J, with 26 bases in between. The CDR3 spans 19 residues. Germline values: CDR1 SGHRS, CDR2 YFSETQ. The CDR3 bases are TGCGCCAGCAGCTTCAGCAGAAATTTCGGGACCCCGATCCCCTACGAGCAGTACTTC. This sequence encodes CASSFSRNFGTPIPYEQYF.

This clonotype showed up just a few times. The chain uses TRBV20-1 and TRBJ1-2, with D possibly being TRBD1 (6 bases). Trimming removed 8 bases at V and 5 bases at J, with 18 bases between. In germline, CDR1 is DFQATT, CDR2 SNEGSKA (reference sequence). This CDR3 has 13 residues. The CDR3 spells CSPDRTEEYGYTF. The CDR3 coding sequence is TGCAGTCCCGACAGGACCGAAGAGTATGGCTACACCTTC.

The V gene is TRBV6-5, the J gene TRBJ1-2, with a tentative D call TRBD1 (6 bases). This CDR3 comprises 12 residues. V lost 10 bases to trimming and J lost 5 bases, with 14 bases between them. The germline gives CDR1 MNHEY, CDR2 SVGAGI. DNA of the CDR3: TGTGCCACCCTACAGGGTCCTTATGGCTACACCTTC. As protein: CATLQGPYGYTF.

This clonotype was seen many times. The V and J genes are TRBV4-1 and TRBJ2-1; D is possibly TRBD1 (6 bases). In germline, CDR1 is MGHRA, CDR2 YSYEKL. The CDR3 covers 16 residues. V was cut by 3 bases and J by 6 bases, with 18 bases left in between. CDR3 sequence: CASSQAGAVPFNEQFF. The CDR3 DNA reads TGCGCCAGCAGCCAGGCAGGGGCGGTTCCCTTCAATGAGCAGTTCTTC.

The count of this clonotype is one. The chain joins TRBV30 to TRBJ1-1; D is undetermined. CDR1 and CDR2 from the germline V gene are GTSNPN and SVGIG (reference sequence). V was cut by 0 bases and J by 6 bases, with 5 bases left in between. This CDR3 is 11 amino acids long. CDR3 amino acids: CAWSVSPEAFF. CDR3 DNA sequence: TGTGCCTGGAGTGTAAGCCCTGAAGCTTTCTTT. Based on the CDR3 plus reference TRBV30 and TRBJ1-1, the full variable domain is SQTIHQWPATLVQPVGSPLSLECTVEGTSNPNLYWYRQAAGRGLQLLFYSVGIGQISSEVPQNLSASRPQDRQFILSSKKLLLSDSGFYLCAWSVSPEAFFGQGTRLTVV.

This chain's CDR3 is CSVSGGNSYNEQFF. The CDR3 region has the DNA TGCAGCGTTAGTGGCGGGAACTCCTACAATGAGCAGTTCTTC. The J gene is TRBJ2-1, the V gene TRBV29-1, with D perhaps TRBD2 (6 bases). The CDR3 runs 14 residues. V lost 5 bases to trimming and J lost 0 bases, with 11 bases between them. Germline CDR1 SQVTM, CDR2 ANQGSEA.

The gene calls are TRBV5-1 and TRBJ2-1; TRBD1 matches 9 bases. Germline V CDR1 and CDR2: SGHRS, YFSETQ. The CDR3 is made up of 16 amino acids. V was pared by 5 bases and J by 3 bases, with 9 bases of the junction left unmatched. The CDR3 DNA reads TGCGCCAGCAGTCCCGAATGGGACAGGGACTACAATGAGCAGTTCTTC. Protein sequence: CASSPEWDRDYNEQFF.

This clonotype was observed at least ten times. The chain employs TRBV20-1 and TRBJ2-1; TRBD2 agrees at 12 bases. V lost 4 bases to trimming and J lost 2 bases; unmatched junction nucleotides: 6. Germline values: CDR1 DFQATT, CDR2 SNEGSKA (reference sequence). This CDR3 is 16 amino acids long. The DNA of the CDR3 is TGCAGTGCTACCGGGACTAGCGGGCCCCCCTACAATGAGCAGTTCTTC. Protein product: CSATGTSGPPYNEQFF.

V usage is TRBV6-4 and J usage is TRBJ2-1, with a weak D call TRBD1 (6 bases). The CDR3 totals 14 residues. Germline V CDR1 and CDR2: MRHNA, SNTAGT. The germline V and J ends were trimmed by 5 bases and 10 bases, with 18 bases remaining between them. This chain's CDR3 is CASSFSGDLKEQFF. For the CDR3, the DNA is TGTGCCAGCAGTTTCTCAGGGGACCTCAAAGAGCAGTTCTTC.

A few counts support this clonotype. This chain uses TRBV4-3 with TRBJ2-7; 7 nucleotides line up with TRBD2. The trim removed 0 bases at V and 2 bases at J, leaving 4 bases unmatched. Germline CDR1 LGHNA, CDR2 YSLEER. The CDR3 extends over 15 amino acids. The CDR3: CASSQESGGPYEQYF. CDR3 bases: TGCGCCAGCAGCCAAGAGTCGGGGGGACCCTACGAGCAGTACTTC.